This T cell receptor beta chain was obtained from a study of blood T cells in healthy people across ages. V was clipped by 7 bases and J by 2 bases; unmatched bases: 3. The CDR3 length is 12 residues. Germline CDR1 is DFQATT and CDR2 is SNEGSKA (reference sequence). A second PCR of 7 to 11 cycles used a sample-barcoded 5' primer and a J-beta primer mix. MiXCR, applied by TCRdb to the 5' RACE reads, yields one record per CDR3 protein. The sample records some 940,000 distinct CDR3 sequences, about 28% being singletons. On this clonotype: One base away lies a much larger clone, so this may be a sequencing read error.

These data were also reused for a study on T cells of mothers and their children.

Sequencing was done on a sample of blood. This clonotype was obtained from a woman in her 40s in good health. The chain uses TRBV20-1 and TRBJ2-7, with 9 bases that match TRBD2. CDR3 loop: CSGSGGTYEQYF. CDR3 DNA: TGCAGTGGTAGCGGGGGAACCTACGAGCAGTACTTC.